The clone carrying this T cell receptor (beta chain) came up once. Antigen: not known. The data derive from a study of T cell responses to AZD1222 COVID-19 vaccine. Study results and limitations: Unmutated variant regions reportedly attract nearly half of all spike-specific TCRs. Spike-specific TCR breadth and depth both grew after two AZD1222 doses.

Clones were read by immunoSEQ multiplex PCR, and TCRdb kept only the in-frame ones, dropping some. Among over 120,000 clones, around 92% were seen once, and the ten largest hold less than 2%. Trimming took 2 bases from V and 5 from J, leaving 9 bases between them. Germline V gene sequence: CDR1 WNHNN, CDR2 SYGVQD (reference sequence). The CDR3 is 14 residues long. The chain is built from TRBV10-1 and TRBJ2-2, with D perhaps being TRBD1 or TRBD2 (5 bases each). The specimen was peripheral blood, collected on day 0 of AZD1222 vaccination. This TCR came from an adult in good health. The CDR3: CASSEGGRTGELFF. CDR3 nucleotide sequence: TGCGCCAGCAGTGAGGGGGGACGGACCGGGGAGCTGTTTTTT.